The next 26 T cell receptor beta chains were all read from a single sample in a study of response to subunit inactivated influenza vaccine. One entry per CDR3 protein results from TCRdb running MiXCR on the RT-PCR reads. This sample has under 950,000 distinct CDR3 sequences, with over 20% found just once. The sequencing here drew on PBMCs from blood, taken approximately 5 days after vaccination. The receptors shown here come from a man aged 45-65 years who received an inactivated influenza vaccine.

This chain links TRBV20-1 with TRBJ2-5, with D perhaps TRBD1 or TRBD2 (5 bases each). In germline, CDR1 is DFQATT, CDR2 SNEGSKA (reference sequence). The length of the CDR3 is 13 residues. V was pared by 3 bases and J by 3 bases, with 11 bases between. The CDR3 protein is CSARDWGKETQYF. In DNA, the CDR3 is TGCAGTGCTAGGGACTGGGGGAAAGAGACCCAGTACTTC.

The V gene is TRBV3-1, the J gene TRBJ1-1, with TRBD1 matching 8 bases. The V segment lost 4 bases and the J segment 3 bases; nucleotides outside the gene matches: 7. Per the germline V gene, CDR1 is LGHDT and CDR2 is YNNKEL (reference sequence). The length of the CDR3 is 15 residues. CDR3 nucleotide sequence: TGTGCCAGCAGCCCTGGACAGGGAGGATACACTGAAGCTTTCTTT. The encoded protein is CASSPGQGGYTEAFF.

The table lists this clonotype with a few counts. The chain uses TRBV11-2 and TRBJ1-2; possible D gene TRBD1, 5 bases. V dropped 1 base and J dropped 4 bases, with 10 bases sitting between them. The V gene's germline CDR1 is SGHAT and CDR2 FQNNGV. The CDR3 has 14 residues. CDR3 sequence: CASSLGGAIYGYTF. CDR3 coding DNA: TGTGCCAGCAGCTTAGGTGGGGCCATCTATGGCTACACCTTC.

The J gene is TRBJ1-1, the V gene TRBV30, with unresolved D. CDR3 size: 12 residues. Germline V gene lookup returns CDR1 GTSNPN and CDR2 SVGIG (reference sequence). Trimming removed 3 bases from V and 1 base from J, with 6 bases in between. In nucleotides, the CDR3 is TGTGCCTGGAGGCGAGGGAACACTGAAGCTTTCTTT. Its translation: CAWRRGNTEAFF.

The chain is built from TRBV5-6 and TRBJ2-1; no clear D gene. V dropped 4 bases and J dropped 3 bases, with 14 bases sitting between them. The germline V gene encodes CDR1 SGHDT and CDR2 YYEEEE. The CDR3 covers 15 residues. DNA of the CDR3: TGTGCCAGCAGCCCCTGGGGTATCGGCTACAATGAGCAGTTCTTC. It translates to CASSPWGIGYNEQFF.

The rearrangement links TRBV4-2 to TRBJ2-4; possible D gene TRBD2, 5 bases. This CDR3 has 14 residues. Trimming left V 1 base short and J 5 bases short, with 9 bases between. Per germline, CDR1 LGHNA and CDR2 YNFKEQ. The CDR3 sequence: CASSQVPGENIQYF. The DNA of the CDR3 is TGTGCCAGCAGCCAAGTTCCCGGGGAAAACATTCAGTACTTC.

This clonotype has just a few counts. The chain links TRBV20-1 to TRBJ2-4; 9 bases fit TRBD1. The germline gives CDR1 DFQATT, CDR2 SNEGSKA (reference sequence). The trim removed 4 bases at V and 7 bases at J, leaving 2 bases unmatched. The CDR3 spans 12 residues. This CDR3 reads CSAKTGGNIQYF. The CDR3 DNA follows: TGCAGTGCTAAGACAGGGGGGAACATTCAGTACTTC.

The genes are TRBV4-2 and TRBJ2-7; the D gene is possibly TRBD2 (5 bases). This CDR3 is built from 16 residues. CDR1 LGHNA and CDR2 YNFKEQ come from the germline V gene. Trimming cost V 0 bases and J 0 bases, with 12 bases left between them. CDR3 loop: CASSQDYGLSSYEQYF. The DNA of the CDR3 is TGTGCCAGCAGCCAAGATTACGGACTCAGCTCCTACGAGCAGTACTTC.

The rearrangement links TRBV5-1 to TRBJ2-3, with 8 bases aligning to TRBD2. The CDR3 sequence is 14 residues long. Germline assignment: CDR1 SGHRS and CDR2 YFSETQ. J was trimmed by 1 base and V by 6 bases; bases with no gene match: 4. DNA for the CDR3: TGCGCCAGCACCATAGCGGGACGCACAGATACGCAGTATTTT. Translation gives CASTIAGRTDTQYF.

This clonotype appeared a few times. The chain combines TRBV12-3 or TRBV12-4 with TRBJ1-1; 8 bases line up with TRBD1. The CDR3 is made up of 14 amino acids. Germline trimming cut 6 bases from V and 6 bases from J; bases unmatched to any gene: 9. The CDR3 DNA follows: TGTGCCAGCAGCACTCCTCAGGGGGCGCCTGAAGCTTTCTTT. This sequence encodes CASSTPQGAPEAFF.

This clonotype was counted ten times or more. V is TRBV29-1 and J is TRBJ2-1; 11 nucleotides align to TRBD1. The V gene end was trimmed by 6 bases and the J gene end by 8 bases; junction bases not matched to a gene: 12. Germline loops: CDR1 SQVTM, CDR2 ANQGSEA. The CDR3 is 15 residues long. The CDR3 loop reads CSVGGQGARSYEQFF. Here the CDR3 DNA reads TGCAGCGTCGGAGGACAGGGGGCGCGGTCCTATGAGCAGTTCTTC.

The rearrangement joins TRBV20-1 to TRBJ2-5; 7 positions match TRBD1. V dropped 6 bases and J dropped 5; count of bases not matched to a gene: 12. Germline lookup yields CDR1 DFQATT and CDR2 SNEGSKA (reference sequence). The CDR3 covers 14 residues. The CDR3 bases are TGCAGTGCCACCACAGGGGTTACTTGGGAGACCCAGTACTTC. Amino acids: CSATTGVTWETQYF.

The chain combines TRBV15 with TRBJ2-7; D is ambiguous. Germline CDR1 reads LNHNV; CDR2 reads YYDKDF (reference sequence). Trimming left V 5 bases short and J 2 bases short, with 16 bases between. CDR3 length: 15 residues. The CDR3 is CATSLKTLQTYEQYF. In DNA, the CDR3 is TGTGCCACCAGCTTAAAGACACTCCAAACCTACGAGCAGTACTTC.

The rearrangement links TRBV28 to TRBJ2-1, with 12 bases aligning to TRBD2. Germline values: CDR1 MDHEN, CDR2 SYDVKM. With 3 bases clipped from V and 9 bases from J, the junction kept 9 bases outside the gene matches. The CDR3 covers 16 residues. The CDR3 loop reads CASSLVSSGRAVEQFF. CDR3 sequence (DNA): TGTGCCAGCAGTTTGGTGTCTAGCGGGAGGGCTGTTGAGCAGTTCTTC.

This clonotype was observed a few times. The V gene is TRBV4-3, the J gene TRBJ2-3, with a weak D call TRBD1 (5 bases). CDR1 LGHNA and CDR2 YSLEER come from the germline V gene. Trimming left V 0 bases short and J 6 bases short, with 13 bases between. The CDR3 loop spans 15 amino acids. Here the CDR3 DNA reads TGCGCCAGCAGCCAAGAAACAGGAACGTGGGATACGCAGTATTTT. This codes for CASSQETGTWDTQYF.

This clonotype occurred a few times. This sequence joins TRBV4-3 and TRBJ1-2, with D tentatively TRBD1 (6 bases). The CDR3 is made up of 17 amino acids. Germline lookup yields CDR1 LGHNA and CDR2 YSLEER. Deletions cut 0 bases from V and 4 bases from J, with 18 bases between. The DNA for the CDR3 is TGCGCCAGCAGCCAAGATCTCGCCTGGGGGCTCGGCTATGGCTACACCTTC. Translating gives CASSQDLAWGLGYGYTF.

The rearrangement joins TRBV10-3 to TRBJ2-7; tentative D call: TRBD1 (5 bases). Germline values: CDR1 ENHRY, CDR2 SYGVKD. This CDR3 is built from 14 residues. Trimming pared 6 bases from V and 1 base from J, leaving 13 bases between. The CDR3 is CAIRDPDNSYEQYF. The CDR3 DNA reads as TGTGCCATCAGAGACCCGGACAATTCCTACGAGCAGTACTTC.

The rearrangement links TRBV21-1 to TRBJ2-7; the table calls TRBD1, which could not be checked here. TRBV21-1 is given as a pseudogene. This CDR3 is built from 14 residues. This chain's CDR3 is CASSKSDRTYEQYF. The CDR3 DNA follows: TGTGCCAGCAGCAAATCGGACAGGACCTACGAGCAGTACTTC.

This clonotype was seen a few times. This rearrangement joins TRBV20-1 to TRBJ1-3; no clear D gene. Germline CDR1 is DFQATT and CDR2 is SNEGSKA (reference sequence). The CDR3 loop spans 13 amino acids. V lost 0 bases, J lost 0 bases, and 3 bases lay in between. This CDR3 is CSARDPSGNTIYF. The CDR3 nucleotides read TGCAGTGCTAGAGATCCCTCTGGAAACACCATATATTTT.

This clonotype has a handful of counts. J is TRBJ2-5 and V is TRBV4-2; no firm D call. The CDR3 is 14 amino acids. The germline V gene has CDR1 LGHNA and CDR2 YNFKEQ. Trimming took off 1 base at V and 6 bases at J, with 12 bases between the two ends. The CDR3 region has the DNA TGTGCCAGCAGCCAAGTTTCGGTGCAGAAGACCCAGTACTTC. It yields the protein CASSQVSVQKTQYF.

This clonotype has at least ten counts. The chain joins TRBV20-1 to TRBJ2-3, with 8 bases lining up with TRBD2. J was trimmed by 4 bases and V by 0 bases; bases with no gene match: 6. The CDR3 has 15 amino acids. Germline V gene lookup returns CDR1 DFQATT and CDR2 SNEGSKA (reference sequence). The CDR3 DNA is TGCAGTGCTAGAGATTTAACTAGCGGTCCAGATACGCAGTATTTT. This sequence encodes CSARDLTSGPDTQYF.

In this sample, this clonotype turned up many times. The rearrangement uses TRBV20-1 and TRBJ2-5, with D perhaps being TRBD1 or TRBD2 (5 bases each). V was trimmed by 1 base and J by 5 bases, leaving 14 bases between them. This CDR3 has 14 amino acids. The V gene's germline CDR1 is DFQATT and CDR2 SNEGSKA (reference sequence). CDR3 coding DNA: TGCAGTGCTAGAGTTTGGGGGAGTCTGGAGACCCAGTACTTC. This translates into CSARVWGSLETQYF.

The CDR3 coding sequence is TGTGCCACCAGTCAGGGATACACCGGGGAGCTGTTTTTT. It encodes CATSQGYTGELFF. This chain joins TRBV24-1 and TRBJ2-2; tentative D call: TRBD1 (5 bases). CDR3 length equals 13 residues. Germline assignment: CDR1 KGHDR and CDR2 SFDVKD. With 6 bases removed from V and 3 bases from J, the gap between germline ends came to 7 bases.

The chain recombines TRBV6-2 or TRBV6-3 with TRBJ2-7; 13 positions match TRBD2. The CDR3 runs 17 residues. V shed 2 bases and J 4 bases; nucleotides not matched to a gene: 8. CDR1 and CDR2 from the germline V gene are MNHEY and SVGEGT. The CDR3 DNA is TGTGCCAGCAGTTACCCTCGGACTAGCGGGAGAACTTACGAGCAGTACTTC. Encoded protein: CASSYPRTSGRTYEQYF.

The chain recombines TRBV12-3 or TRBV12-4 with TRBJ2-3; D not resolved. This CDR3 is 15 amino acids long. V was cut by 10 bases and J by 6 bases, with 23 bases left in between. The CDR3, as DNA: TGTGCCACCTCTAAGGTGAAAGGGTCTTGGGATACGCAGTATTTT. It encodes CATSKVKGSWDTQYF.

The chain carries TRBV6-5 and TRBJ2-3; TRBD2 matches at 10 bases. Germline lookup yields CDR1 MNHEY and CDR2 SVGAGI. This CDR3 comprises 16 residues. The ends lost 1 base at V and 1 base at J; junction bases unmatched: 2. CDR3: CASSYWSGGGTDTQYF. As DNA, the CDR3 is TGTGCCAGCAGTTACTGGAGCGGGGGGGGCACAGATACGCAGTATTTT.